This section outlines one T cell receptor (beta chain) sequence together with its context. The CDR3 contains 15 residues. Losses at the gene ends were 2 bases for V and 5 bases for J; bases not matched to a gene: 7. Germline V gene lookup returns CDR1 KGHSH and CDR2 LQKENI. The sample originates from a study of blood T cell repertoires in COVID-19. Looking at the study overall: There were acute and convalescent COVID-19 samples, and they came from the United States, Italy and Spain.

Here immunoSEQ multiplex PCR was the method, and the copy in TCRdb shows in-frame clones only, minus some. The sample has 35,000 to 45,000 clones; roughly nine tenths are singletons. Sequencing was carried out using peripheral blood. The chain links TRBV18 to TRBJ2-7; 9 positions agree with TRBD1. The source is a man aged 45-65 years with active COVID-19. This CDR3 is CASSPLGQGVDEQYF. The CDR3 DNA sequence: TGTGCCAGCTCACCATTGGGACAGGGCGTGGACGAGCAGTACTTC. Full variable domain (rest looked up from reference TRBV18 and TRBJ2-7): NAGVMQNPRHLVRRRGQEARLRCSPMKGHSHVYWYRQLPEEGLKFMVYLQKENIIDESGMPKERFSAEFPKEGPSILRIQQVVRGDSAAYFCASSPLGQGVDEQYFGPGTRLTVT.